Following are 18 T cell receptor beta chains from one sample sequenced in a study of blood T cells in healthy people across ages (dated by TCRdb to 2015 to 2017). Library preparation used 5' RACE. Sequencing took place on an Illumina HiSeq 2500. A second roughly 7 to 11 cycle PCR used a sample-barcoded 5' primer and a J-beta primer mix. TCRdb reprocessed the public reads (quality trimming at Q25 with fastp, clone calling with MiXCR) and kept in-frame beta chains. When rows share a CDR3 protein, they turn into one entry using the most common DNA and genes. The sample has 710,000 or so distinct CDR3 sequences on record, 20% to 25% of them singletons. 22% of the sample is held by the ten biggest clonotypes. What was sequenced was blood. The receptors stem from a man between 70 and 80 years old in good health.

The chain joins TRBV2 to TRBJ2-7; possible D gene TRBD1, 6 bases. Germline V CDR1 and CDR2: SNHLY, FYNNEI. This CDR3 is built from 13 residues. The ends were cut back, 6 bases at V and 2 bases at J, with 11 bases in the middle. CDR3 sequence: CASRWDITYEQYV. Here the CDR3 DNA reads TGTGCCAGCAGGTGGGACATAACCTACGAGCAGTACGTC.

The CDR3 DNA sequence: TGTGCCAGCAGTCATGACAGGTTTAACTCACCCCTCCACTTT. Its translation is CASSHDRFNSPLHF. This chain uses TRBV5-6 with TRBJ1-6, with D tentatively TRBD1 (6 bases). The CDR3 runs to 14 residues. Germline V gene sequence: CDR1 SGHDT, CDR2 YYEEEE. V was trimmed by 5 bases and J by 10 bases, leaving 16 bases between them.

The chain links TRBV12-5 to TRBJ2-1; 12 bases match TRBD2. Germline V gene sequence: CDR1 LGHNT, CDR2 FRNRAP. The CDR3 consists of 16 residues. The ends lost 0 bases at V and 6 bases at J; junction bases unmatched: 3. In DNA form, the CDR3 reads TGTGCTAGTGGTTTGGTACTAGCGGGAGGAGGCAATGAGCAGTTCTTC. Protein sequence: CASGLVLAGGGNEQFF.

V gene TRBV19 combines with J gene TRBJ1-2; perhaps TRBD1 as D (5 bases). CDR1 and CDR2 from the germline V gene are LNHDA and SQIVND (reference sequence). The CDR3 contains 14 residues. V was shortened by 4 bases and J by 6 bases, with 15 bases between the two germline ends. Written as DNA, the CDR3 is TGTGCCAGTAGTACCCGGGACGGGCTGAATGGCTACACCTTC. It specifies CASSTRDGLNGYTF.

This clonotype has a count of ten or more. The chain joins TRBV12-3 or TRBV12-4 to TRBJ1-5; D not resolved. The CDR3 sequence is 14 residues long. The ends were cut back, 8 bases at V and 5 bases at J, with 16 bases in the middle. CDR3 nucleotide sequence: TGTGCCAGCTCGACGATGCCTAGGGATCAGCCCCAGCATTTT. This gives the protein CASSTMPRDQPQHF.

The genes are TRBV27 and TRBJ2-7; 9 nucleotides align to TRBD1. This CDR3 contains 13 residues. Germline trimming cut 9 bases from V and 3 bases from J; bases unmatched to any gene: 6. CDR1 is MNHEY and CDR2 is SMNVEV in the germline V gene (reference sequence). The CDR3 loop is CASGQGLYYEQYF. In DNA, the CDR3 is TGTGCCAGTGGACAGGGGCTGTACTACGAGCAGTACTTC.

The chain employs TRBV6-9 and TRBJ2-5, with D unclear. CDR1 and CDR2 from the germline V gene are MNHGY and SVAAGI. With 1 base removed from V and 7 bases from J, the gap between germline ends came to 10 bases. The CDR3 is 13 residues long. CDR3 region: CASSYLTPLTQYF. The CDR3 DNA sequence: TGTGCCAGCAGTTATTTAACCCCGTTGACCCAGTACTTC.

As concerns this clonotype: This likely comes from a read error, as the CDR3 has no conserved phenylalanine or tryptophan at its end. V usage is TRBV6-9 and J usage is TRBJ1-1, with a weak D call TRBD1 (6 bases). Trimming took 3 bases from V and 2 from J, leaving 13 bases between them. The CDR3 consists of 15 residues. CDR1 is MNHGY, CDR2 SVAAGI, per germline. CDR3 protein: CASSYGQLRNTEAFL. CDR3 nucleotide sequence: TGTGCCAGCAGTTACGGACAGCTGAGAAACACTGAAGCTTTCCTT.

The chain is built from TRBV27 and TRBJ2-7; no reliable D call. With 5 bases removed from V and 7 bases from J, the gap between germline ends came to 15 bases. Per the germline V gene, CDR1 is MNHEY and CDR2 is SMNVEV (reference sequence). The CDR3 spans 13 residues. In DNA form, the CDR3 reads TGTGCCAGCAGTCTGCGCTTGTATGGAGAGCAGTACTTC. Protein: CASSLRLYGEQYF.

A note on this clonotype: Just one base apart from a much larger clone, this may be a read error. The CDR3 region is CSVVGLAGVEVHYSEQFF. CDR3 DNA sequence: TGCAGCGTTGTCGGACTAGCGGGAGTAGAGGTCCACTACAGTGAGCAGTTCTTC. The chain carries TRBV29-1 and TRBJ2-1, with 13 bases fitting TRBD2. The CDR3 runs 18 residues. From germline, CDR1 is SQVTM and CDR2 ANQGSEA.

This clonotype showed up just a few times. The rearrangement links TRBV12-3 or TRBV12-4 to TRBJ1-1; D is unclear. The V gene lost 5 bases and the J gene lost 6 bases, with 10 bases spanning the gap. The CDR3 spans 12 residues. CDR3 DNA sequence: TGTGCCAGCAGTATGGCCATCCCTGAAGCTTTCTTT. This gives the protein CASSMAIPEAFF.

This chain links TRBV12-3 or TRBV12-4 with TRBJ1-2; weak D call: TRBD1 (6 bases). The CDR3 totals 13 residues. V was trimmed by 6 bases and J by 12 bases, leaving 20 bases between them. CDR3 sequence (DNA): TGTGCCAGCAGGACGGAATATACTGGGGGCCACACCTTC. This codes for CASRTEYTGGHTF.

The chain joins TRBV20-1 to TRBJ2-4; TRBD1 or TRBD2 may be the D gene (7 bases each). CDR3 length: 14 amino acids. V gave up 4 bases and J gave up 1 base, with 11 bases separating them. The germline V gene has CDR1 DFQATT and CDR2 SNEGSKA (reference sequence). The CDR3 region has the DNA TGCAGTGCTACGCAGGGGGGGGCCAAAAACATTCAGTACTTC. Translating gives CSATQGGAKNIQYF.

A few counts support this clonotype. This chain links TRBV6-2 or TRBV6-3 with TRBJ2-3, with 9 bases aligning to TRBD2. CDR1 is MNHEY, CDR2 SVGEGT, per germline. Losses at the gene ends were 5 bases for V and 2 bases for J; bases not matched to a gene: 8. The CDR3 contains 16 residues. The CDR3 region has the DNA TGTGCCAGCAGTCCAGGGACTAGCCTTTCCACAGATACGCAGTATTTT. Protein sequence: CASSPGTSLSTDTQYF.

This clonotype was recorded a few times. The chain combines TRBV6-6 with TRBJ2-7; D unresolved. CDR3 length: 15 residues. V lost 4 bases and J 7 bases, leaving 20 bases between the germline ends. Germline lookup yields CDR1 MNHNY and CDR2 SVGAGI (reference sequence). The CDR3: CASSSVSARPKEQYV. Here the CDR3 DNA reads TGTGCCAGCAGTTCCGTTTCGGCGCGGCCCAAGGAGCAGTACGTC.

This clonotype was seen a few times. The rearrangement uses TRBV29-1 and TRBJ2-1; 9 bases match TRBD1. The CDR3 is 12 residues long. Germline trimming cut 8 bases from V and 8 bases from J; bases unmatched to any gene: 7. Germline V gene data show CDR1 as SQVTM and CDR2 as ANQGSEA. The CDR3 sequence is CSSGQGYHEQFF. The CDR3 region has the DNA TGCAGCTCGGGACAGGGTTACCATGAGCAGTTCTTC.

This clonotype has just a few counts. The V and J genes are TRBV6-6 and TRBJ2-3; TRBD2 matches 9 bases. Germline CDR1 and CDR2: MNHNY and SVGAGI (reference sequence). The V and J ends lost 5 bases and 2 bases, in that order; junction bases with no gene match: 8. The CDR3 runs 16 residues. The CDR3, as DNA: TGTGCCAGCAGTAACCCTAGCGGGGTTTCCACAGATACGCAGTATTTT. Its translation: CASSNPSGVSTDTQYF.

The chain couples TRBV20-1 to TRBJ2-5; 7 nucleotides agree with TRBD2. The V segment lost 7 bases and the J segment 4 bases; nucleotides outside the gene matches: 6. The CDR3 is 12 residues long. Germline V CDR1 and CDR2: DFQATT, SNEGSKA (reference sequence). This CDR3 reads CSESGIGETQYF. CDR3 bases: TGCAGTGAAAGCGGGATTGGAGAGACCCAGTACTTC.